The clone carrying this T cell receptor beta chain occurred once. Authors' methods: Estimates of nucleated cell counts were drawn from the amplification of reference gene primers. TCRdb's copy holds only in-frame clones and misses some; the assay was immunoSEQ multiplex PCR. The V and J calls and the clone size are those of that table, but D and trimming were determined from the DNA. The table records about 200,000 clones, about 84% of them present only once. The data were obtained in a study of blood T cell repertoires in COVID-19. Study summary: Samples representing acute and convalescent COVID-19 were sourced from the United States, Italy and Spain.

Across 24 US areas, participants ranged in age from about 18 to 100 years. Researchers sorted participants into cohorts using their self-reported clinical history. The source is a man in his forties with acute COVID-19. Sequencing was carried out using PBMCs or T cells enriched from blood (not recorded which).

CDR3 nucleotide sequence: TGTGCCACCAGTGCCTCTAACAGGGGAAGCCAGCCCCAGCATTTT. This sequence encodes CATSASNRGSQPQHF. This chain links TRBV24-1 with TRBJ1-5; TRBD1 aligns across 7 bases. Germline CDR1 reads KGHDR; CDR2 reads SFDVKD. The trim removed 5 bases at V and 7 bases at J, leaving 10 bases unmatched. The CDR3 is 15 amino acids.